These 9 T cell receptor beta chains share one sample of origin, sequenced in a study of CD8 T cells in Susac syndrome. Random hexamers were used to reverse transcribe 0.5 to 1 ug of RNA. TCRdb itself ran the immunoSEQ multiplex PCR reads through MiXCR, one entry per CDR3 protein. This sample carries around 170,000 distinct CDR3 sequences, 90% to 97% of them seen once, and the ten largest clones take approximately 0.089%. Specimen: CD4+ T cells from PBMCs. The receptors originated from a human donor with Susac syndrome.

J is TRBJ1-2 and V is TRBV19; D is undetermined. This CDR3 has 13 residues. Germline lookup yields CDR1 LNHDA and CDR2 SQIVND (reference sequence). Trimming removed 1 base from V and 4 bases from J, with 7 bases in between. The CDR3 bases are TGTGCCAGTAGTATAGGTTTCTCCTATGGCTACACCTTC. Translated, it gives CASSIGFSYGYTF.

Here the CDR3 reads CASSGNEQFF. CDR3 DNA: TGTGCCAGCAGTGGAAATGAGCAGTTCTTC. V and J are TRBV7-2 and TRBJ2-1, with unresolved D. Trimming stripped 6 bases from V and 7 bases from J, with 4 bases between. The CDR3 sequence is 10 residues long. In germline, CDR1 is SGHTA, CDR2 FQGNSA.

In its sample, this clonotype was seen once. The CDR3 spells CASRRGEALHF. The CDR3 DNA is TGTGCCAGCAGGCGGGGAGAGGCCCTCCACTTT. The V call is TRBV6-5, the J call TRBJ1-6; D uncertain. Trimming shortened V by 6 bases and J by 14 bases, and 11 bases separated the two germline ends. CDR3 length: 11 residues. The V gene's germline CDR1 is MNHEY and CDR2 SVGAGI.

The V and J genes are TRBV2 and TRBJ2-5; D unresolved. CDR1 SNHLY and CDR2 FYNNEI come from the germline V gene. V lost 5 bases and J 2 bases, leaving 12 bases between the germline ends. This CDR3 comprises 14 residues. The CDR3 sequence: CASSRSGSQETQYF. CDR3 coding DNA: TGTGCCAGCAGTAGGTCCGGGTCGCAAGAGACCCAGTACTTC.

The V call is TRBV6-1, the J call TRBJ2-1, with 12 bases that match TRBD2. This CDR3 has 16 residues. V shed 5 bases, J shed 8 bases, and the junction held 10 bases outside the gene matches. The germline CDR1 and CDR2 sequences are MNHNS and SASEGT. Written as DNA, the CDR3 is TGTGCCAGCAGTCCGATTGGACTAGCGGGGTGGGATGAGCAGTTCTTC. Its translation is CASSPIGLAGWDEQFF.

The chain carries TRBV19 and TRBJ1-1; TRBD1 is a possible D gene (6 bases). The CDR3 covers 15 residues. Trimming cost V 4 bases and J 3 bases, with 15 bases left between them. CDR1 and CDR2 (germline): LNHDA, SQIVND (reference sequence). CDR3 amino acids: CASSKWGRQDTEAFF. CDR3 bases: TGTGCCAGTAGTAAGTGGGGGCGCCAGGACACTGAAGCTTTCTTT.

This sequence joins TRBV27 and TRBJ2-7, with D hard to call. V was cut by 3 bases and J by 7 bases, with 19 bases left in between. CDR3 size: 15 residues. CDR1 is MNHEY, CDR2 SMNVEV, per germline (reference sequence). The CDR3 loop is CASSFPPPPGGEQYF. The CDR3 DNA reads TGTGCCAGCAGTTTTCCCCCACCTCCGGGCGGAGAGCAGTACTTC.

The chain combines TRBV3-1 with TRBJ2-7; perhaps D is TRBD1 or TRBD2 (5 bases each). The V end lost 0 bases, the J end lost 2 bases, and 20 bases lay between the germline ends. The CDR3 extends over 18 amino acids. The germline V gene encodes CDR1 LGHDT and CDR2 YNNKEL (reference sequence). CDR3 protein: CASSQESRGWGPTYEQYF. CDR3 nucleotide sequence: TGTGCCAGCAGCCAAGAAAGTAGAGGGTGGGGACCAACCTACGAGCAGTACTTC.

This clonotype showed up just once. The gene calls are TRBV14 and TRBJ2-3; 7 bases map to TRBD1. The germline V gene encodes CDR1 SGHDN and CDR2 FVKESK. This CDR3 is built from 14 residues. The junction had 6 bases not matched to a gene; V was cut back by 7 bases and J by 2 bases. The CDR3: CASTRDSNTDTQYF. The DNA of the CDR3 is TGTGCCAGCACCCGGGACAGTAACACAGATACGCAGTATTTT.